Listed below are T cell receptor beta chains from one sample, sequenced in a study of T cells in Graves' hyperthyroidism and ophthalmopathy. TCRdb reprocessed the multiplex PCR reads with MiXCR, giving one entry per CDR3 protein. The table has around 580,000 distinct CDR3 sequences, about a sixth seen once. Source material: blood. These receptors all stem from a woman aged 18-29 years with Graves' hyperthyroidism. The CDR3 runs from the conserved cysteine through the conserved F or W. The order of the fields is V gene, CDR3 length, D gene, clone size, J gene, CDR3 protein, CDR3 DNA. The D gene is left open where the match is weak. Not all rows give a size; the values are once, few, many and, for expanded clones, a class.

TRBV12-3/TRBV12-4	11	TRBD1	many	TRBJ1-1	CASSRDSEAFF	TGTGCCAGCAGCCGGGACAGTGAAGCTTTCTTT
TRBV7-2	16	NA	many	TRBJ2-4	CASSLGRTALQNIQYF	TGTGCCAGCAGCTTAGGTCGGACGGCCCTCCAAAACATTCAGTACTTC
TRBV18	14	TRBD2	many	TRBJ2-5	CASSSGLAIETQYF	TGTGCCAGCTCCTCCGGACTAGCGATAGAGACCCAGTACTTC
TRBV20-1	15	NA	many	TRBJ2-3	CSARGVHRGTDTQYF	TGCAGTGCTAGAGGCGTCCACCGAGGCACAGATACGCAGTATTTT
TRBV5-1	15	NA	NA	TRBJ1-3	CASSLEWGSGNTIYF	TGCGCCAGCAGCTTGGAATGGGGCTCTGGAAACACCATATATTTT
TRBV30	13	NA	many	TRBJ2-5	CAWSGGSEETQYF	TGTGCCTGGAGTGGGGGCAGCGAAGAGACCCAGTACTTC
TRBV2	11	NA	many	TRBJ1-1	CASQGAGRAFF	TGTGCCAGCCAAGGGGCAGGCCGAGCTTTCTTT
TRBV5-1	16	TRBD1	many	TRBJ1-1	CASSGGQGAGGTEAFF	TGCGCCAGCTCCGGGGGACAGGGGGCTGGAGGAACTGAAGCTTTCTTT
TRBV20-1	12	NA	NA	TRBJ2-1	CSASVVYNEQFF	TGCAGTGCTAGTGTGGTGTACAATGAGCAGTTCTTC
TRBV7-8	13	NA	NA	TRBJ2-3	CASSITPPDTQYF	TGTGCCAGCAGCATCACGCCCCCAGATACGCAGTATTTT
TRBV5-1	12	TRBD1	NA	TRBJ1-2	CATPTGKKDYTF	TGCGCCACACCGACAGGGAAGAAGGACTACACCTTC
TRBV11-3	17	TRBD2	many	TRBJ2-7	CASSTSQLADPPSEQYF	TGTGCCAGCAGCACGTCTCAACTAGCGGACCCCCCTTCCGAGCAGTACTTC
TRBV20-1	12	NA	NA	TRBJ2-7	CSATLGLGEQYF	TGCAGTGCTACTTTGGGCCTGGGGGAGCAGTACTTC
TRBV14	12	NA	few	TRBJ2-7	CASSWDRGEQYF	TGTGCCAGCAGCTGGGACCGCGGGGAGCAGTACTTC
TRBV27	16	NA	few	TRBJ2-1	CASSPGQILTGNEQFF	TGTGCCAGCAGTCCCGGACAGATTCTAACGGGGAATGAGCAGTTCTTC
TRBV7-9	18	NA	NA	TRBJ2-6	CASSLFAGIGVGANVLTF	TGTGCCAGCAGCTTATTTGCCGGGATAGGGGTCGGGGCCAACGTCCTGACTTTC
TRBV5-1	13	NA	few	TRBJ1-2	CASTYGTNYGYTF	TGCGCCAGCACTTATGGAACTAACTATGGCTACACCTTC
TRBV15	13	NA	NA	TRBJ2-7	CATSRDSFYEQYF	TGTGCCACCAGCAGAGACAGTTTCTACGAGCAGTACTTC
TRBV20-1	20	TRBD1	NA	TRBJ1-5	CSARDEGRGRIFSGNQPQHF	TGCAGTGCTAGAGATGAAGGCAGGGGGCGAATATTCTCTGGCAATCAGCCCCAGCATTTT